This T cell receptor beta chain was retrieved from a study of T cells in Graves' hyperthyroidism and ophthalmopathy. The study's findings and limits: A median about 6 months before onset, the model predicted ophthalmopathy. Expanded thyroid clonotypes (above 0.001) were mostly also found in blood.

Many counts were recorded for this clonotype. Its antigen is not identified. Amplified TCR beta CDR3 regions came from RNA transcripts. HTBI primers were the set used in a first-round RT-PCR of the TCR CDR3. Using its own MiXCR run on the multiplex PCR reads, TCRdb lists one record per CDR3 protein. The profile shows nearly 250,000 distinct CDR3 sequences, 24% of them singletons. Patients having uncontrolled infection, another autoimmune disease, pregnancy or lactation were not included. The source of the PBMCs was 8 to 10 ml of fresh peripheral blood. What was sequenced was blood. This sequence was found in a woman in her thirties or forties with Graves' ophthalmopathy.

CDR3 bases: TGTGCCAGCAGTTTGTCAGGGACTGGAAACACCATATATTTT. As protein: CASSLSGTGNTIYF. The genes are TRBV28 and TRBJ1-3, with a weak D call TRBD1 (5 bases). Trimming removed 3 bases from V and 2 bases from J, with 8 bases in between. Germline lookup yields CDR1 MDHEN and CDR2 SYDVKM. This CDR3 spans 14 amino acids.